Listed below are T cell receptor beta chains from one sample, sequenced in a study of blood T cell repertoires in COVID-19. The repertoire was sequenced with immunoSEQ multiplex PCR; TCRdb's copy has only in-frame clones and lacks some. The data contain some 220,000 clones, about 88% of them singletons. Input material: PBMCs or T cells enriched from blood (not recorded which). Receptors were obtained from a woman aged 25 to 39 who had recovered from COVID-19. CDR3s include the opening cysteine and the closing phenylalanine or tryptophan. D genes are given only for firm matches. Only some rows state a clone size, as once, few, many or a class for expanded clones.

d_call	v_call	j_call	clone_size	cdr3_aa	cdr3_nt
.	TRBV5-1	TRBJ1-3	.	CASRQVGSGNTIYF	TGCGCCAGCCGACAGGTGGGCTCTGGAAACACCATATATTTT
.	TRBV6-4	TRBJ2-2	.	CASSDLGSGELFF	TGTGCCAGCAGTGACCTAGGGAGCGGGGAGCTGTTTTTT
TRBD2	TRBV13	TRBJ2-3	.	CASSFPSGTSGPDTQYF	TGTGCCAGCAGCTTCCCCAGTGGGACTAGCGGCCCAGATACGCAGTATTTT
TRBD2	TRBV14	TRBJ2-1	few	CASSQARGGSNEQFF	TGTGCCAGCAGCCAAGCTCGGGGGGGCTCCAATGAGCAGTTCTTC
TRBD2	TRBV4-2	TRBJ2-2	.	CASSLIAGANTGELFF	TGTGCCAGCAGCCTAATAGCGGGGGCGAACACCGGGGAGCTGTTTTTT
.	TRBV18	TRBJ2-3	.	CASSRQASTDTQYF	TGTGCCAGCTCACGCCAGGCTAGCACAGATACGCAGTATTTT
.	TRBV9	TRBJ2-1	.	CASSGPRTGSYNEQFF	TGTGCCAGCAGCGGCCCAAGGACGGGGTCATACAATGAGCAGTTCTTC
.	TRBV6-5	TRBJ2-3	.	CASKSRGAPSDTQYF	TGTGCCAGCAAATCTCGAGGCGCTCCTTCAGATACGCAGTATTTT
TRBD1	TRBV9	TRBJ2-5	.	CASSATGVGGETQYF	TGTGCCAGCAGCGCGACAGGGGTAGGGGGAGAGACCCAGTACTTC
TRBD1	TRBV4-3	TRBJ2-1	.	CASSQVAGGSYNEQFF	TGCGCCAGCAGCCAAGTGGCAGGGGGCTCCTACAATGAGCAGTTCTTC
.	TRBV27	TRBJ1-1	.	CASSPYRGQNTEAFF	TGTGCCAGCAGTCCATATAGGGGACAGAACACTGAAGCTTTCTTT
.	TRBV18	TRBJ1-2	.	CASSPDGINYGYTF	TGTGCCAGCTCACCCGACGGGATTAACTATGGCTACACCTTC
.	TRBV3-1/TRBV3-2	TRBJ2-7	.	CASSQVGGGATYEQYF	TGTGCCAGCAGCCAAGTAGGTGGCGGGGCCACCTACGAGCAGTACTTC
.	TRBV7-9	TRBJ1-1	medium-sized	CASSSTRQNTEAFF	TGTGCCAGCAGCTCTACTAGGCAGAACACTGAAGCTTTCTTT
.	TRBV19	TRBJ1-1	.	CASSLGGNTEAFF	TGTGCCAGTAGTCTCGGGGGGAACACTGAAGCTTTCTTT
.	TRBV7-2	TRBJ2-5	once	CASSLEFRGQQETQYF	TGTGCCAGCAGCTTAGAGTTTAGAGGACAGCAAGAGACCCAGTACTTC
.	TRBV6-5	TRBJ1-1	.	CASSSSTVNTEAFF	.
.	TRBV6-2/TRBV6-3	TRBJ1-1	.	CASSYHQGRTTTEAFF	TGTGCCAGCAGTTACCATCAGGGGCGGACGACCACTGAAGCTTTCTTT
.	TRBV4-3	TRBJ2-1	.	CASSQIINRGNEQFF	TGCGCCAGCAGCCAAATAATAAATCGGGGCAATGAGCAGTTCTTC
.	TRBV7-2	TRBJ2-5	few	CASSLAGGGGETQYF	TGTGCCAGCAGCTTAGCGGGCGGGGGCGGTGAGACCCAGTACTTC
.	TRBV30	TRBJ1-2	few	CARTVPSGGYTF	TGTGCCCGGACAGTACCCTCTGGTGGCTACACCTTC
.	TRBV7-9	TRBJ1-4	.	CASSPPGATNEKLFF	TGTGCCAGCAGCCCCCCAGGGGCAACTAATGAAAAACTGTTTTTT